Described below is a single T cell receptor beta chain sequence and its context. No antigen is known for it. No much larger clone exists at a distance of one base, and base qualities are not known. The sample is drawn from a study of blood T cell repertoires in COVID-19 (dated by TCRdb to 2020 to 2021). With regard to the full study: The collaborator samples originated in the United States, Italy and Spain and spanned the acute and convalescent phases of COVID-19. The prospective study material was composed of cDNA or gDNA derived from T cells, B-cell-depleted T cells, or PBMCs. Subjects who had been exposed to COVID-19, were actively infected with it, or had recovered from it provided the deeply sampled blood TCRbeta repertoires that made up the dataset. The repertoires were released in a freely available public database intended as a resource for research on the immune response to SARS-CoV-2. The samples were drawn from the first 160 participants of the ongoing ImmuneRACE study and from 1,254 subjects provided by 6 global collaborators. Sample metadata almost always included a de-identified subject ID, COVID-19 status, age in years and sex. Where available, HLA class I and class II types were taken from metadata supplied by the sample provider and were not determined by assay-based typing. Broader findings and caveats from the paper: How much clinical and demographic metadata was included differed by source and by participant, and the metadata was provided uncurated.

The immunoSEQ Assay, a bias-controlled multiplex PCR, was used to amplify TCRbeta CDR3 regions from genomic DNA. The authors' analysis ran thus. Within the assay, amplification of reference gene primers was used to estimate how many nucleated cells each sample contained. To quantify the absolute abundance of each unique TCRbeta CDR3 rearrangement, sequence reads were collapsed and filtered. For each sample, productive Simpson clonality was calculated by taking the square root of Simpson's diversity index across productive rearrangements. The table comes from immuneACCESS by way of TCRdb, which keeps in-frame sequences with V and J called. Part of the clones is missing from these tables; in studies checked, under half for an unresolved V gene and the rest for unknown reasons. V, J and clone size reflect that table, while D and trimming were determined from the DNA. Recorded for this sample are 280,000 or so clones; 65% to 90% of them occurred a single time. The biggest ten clones account for about an eighth of the sample.

V is cut by 0 bases and J by 0 bases, and the space between the germline ends is 9 bases. Via the germline V gene, CDR1 is MNHEY and CDR2 SVGAGI. The CDR3 numbers 15 residues from cysteine through phenylalanine. The DNA shown is the 45-base CDR3, in frame from base 1. Collaborating institutions collected whole blood in K2EDTA tubes following their own protocols. For TCRbeta analysis, collaborators shipped samples in one of three forms: frozen whole blood, isolated PBMCs, or DNA extracted from either of those sample types. The sequence links TRBV6-5 to TRBJ2-7; the D segment could be TRBD2, given 5 matching bases. The receptor was isolated from a human donor in a cohort sampled during active COVID-19. The sequenced sample was peripheral blood. In nucleotides, the sequence is TGTGCCAGCAGTTACTCCCGGGGTAGCTCCTACGAGCAGTACTTC. Translated, it gives CASSYSRGSSYEQYF.